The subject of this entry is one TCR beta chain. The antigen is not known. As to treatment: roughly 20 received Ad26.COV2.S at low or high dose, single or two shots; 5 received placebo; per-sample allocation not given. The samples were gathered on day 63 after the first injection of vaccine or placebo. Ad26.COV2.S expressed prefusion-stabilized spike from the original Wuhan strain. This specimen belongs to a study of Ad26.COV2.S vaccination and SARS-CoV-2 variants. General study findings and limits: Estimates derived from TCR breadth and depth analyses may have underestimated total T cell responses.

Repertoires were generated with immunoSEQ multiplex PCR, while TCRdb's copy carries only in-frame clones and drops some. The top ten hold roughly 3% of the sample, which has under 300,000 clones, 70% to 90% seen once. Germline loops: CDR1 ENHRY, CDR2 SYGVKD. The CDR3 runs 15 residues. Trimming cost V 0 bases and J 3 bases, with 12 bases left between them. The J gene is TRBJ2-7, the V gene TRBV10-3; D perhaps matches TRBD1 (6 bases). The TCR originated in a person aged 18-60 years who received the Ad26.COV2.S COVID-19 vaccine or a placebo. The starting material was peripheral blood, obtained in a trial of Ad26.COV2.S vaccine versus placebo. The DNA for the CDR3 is TGTGCCATCAGTGAGTCTGGGGGCTGGGGCTACGAGCAGTACGTC. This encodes CAISESGGWGYEQYV.